The T cell receptor beta chain under discussion was sequenced for a study of cytomegalovirus exposure and HLA in healthy donors. General study findings and limits: Altogether, 160 or so TCR beta chains were recorded as cytomegalovirus-associated.

Note on this clone: The antigen remains unidentified.

TCRdb's table, derived via immunoSEQ multiplex PCR, lists solely in-frame clones and lacks some. Counted here are 150,000 to 200,000 clones, around 80% occurring once; the ten biggest clones make up 1% to 1.5%. The sequencing sample was made of PBMCs. The receptor comes from a young woman in good health and CMV-seronegative.

The CDR3 protein is CASSPREAGGRADTQYF. The CDR3 nucleotides read TGCGCCAGCAGCCCGCGGGAAGCGGGGGGGCGTGCGGATACGCAGTATTTT. The chain joins TRBV5-1 to TRBJ2-3; 10 nucleotides agree with TRBD2. Germline CDR1 is SGHRS and CDR2 is YFSETQ. The length of the CDR3 is 17 residues. After removal of 4 bases from V and 6 bases from J, the junction contained 14 bases not matched to a gene.